Presented here are 22 T cell receptor beta chains from one specimen sequenced in a study of a mutant IDH1 vaccine in newly diagnosed glioma. Time point meaning: week 23, last vaccination. Topical imiquimod was applied with each vaccine dose, which held 300 ug of mutant IDH1 20-mer peptide. Their antigen targets remain unknown. Sequenced by immunoSEQ multiplex PCR; TCRdb stores in-frame clones only, minus some. The sample holds approximately 82,000 clones; approximately 85% are singletons and the top ten take around 0.77%. This specimen consisted of PBMCs, obtained from a glioma patient whose treatment included an IDH1 peptide vaccine. The receptors were sampled from a woman aged 45-60 years with glioma.

This rearrangement joins TRBV7-6 to TRBJ2-1; 10 nucleotides line up with TRBD1. The germline V gene has CDR1 SGHVS and CDR2 FNYEAQ. V dropped 5 bases and J dropped 8; count of bases not matched to a gene: 9. The CDR3 covers 15 residues. CDR3 region: CASSPRTGGLDEQFF. The CDR3 bases are TGTGCCAGCAGCCCTCGGACAGGGGGGTTGGATGAGCAGTTCTTC.

The rearrangement uses TRBV6-5 and TRBJ2-7, with 7 bases that match TRBD1. The CDR3 is 16 residues long. Germline CDR1 MNHEY, CDR2 SVGAGI. J lost 2 bases, V lost 0 bases, and 7 bases had no gene match. The DNA for the CDR3 is TGTGCCAGCAGTTACTCTATTGGACAGGCAGCCTACGAGCAGTACTTC. It yields the protein CASSYSIGQAAYEQYF.

V and J are TRBV6-1 and TRBJ1-2; the D gene is possibly TRBD1 (5 bases). This CDR3 is 16 amino acids long. Trimming stripped 2 bases from V and 4 bases from J, with 17 bases between. Germline loops: CDR1 MNHNS, CDR2 SASEGT. The CDR3 protein is CASSEKVRGPGYGYTF. In DNA form, the CDR3 reads TGTGCCAGCAGTGAAAAAGTAAGGGGACCAGGCTATGGCTACACCTTC.

The chain has TRBV4-1 and TRBJ2-1; a weak D match, TRBD1 (7 bases). Germline loops: CDR1 MGHRA, CDR2 YSYEKL. This CDR3 comprises 19 residues. Trimming pared 4 bases from V and 0 bases from J, leaving 22 bases between. For the CDR3, the DNA is TGCGCCAGCAGCCTCGCCGGGAGACAGGGCGCGCTCTCCTACAATGAGCAGTTCTTC. Its translation is CASSLAGRQGALSYNEQFF.

The genes are TRBV5-5 and TRBJ2-2; D uncertain. The germline V and J ends were trimmed by 5 bases and 5 bases, with 7 bases remaining between them. The CDR3 totals 12 residues. Germline values: CDR1 SGHKS, CDR2 YYEKEE (reference sequence). The CDR3 DNA follows: TGTGCCAGCAGAAGACCTACCGGGGAGCTGTTTTTT. Protein sequence: CASRRPTGELFF.

The chain has TRBV28 and TRBJ1-6; 9 nucleotides match TRBD1. Germline-derived CDR1 and CDR2 are MDHEN and SYDVKM. Trimming took 7 bases from V and 6 from J; bases not matched to a gene: 16. The CDR3 totals 18 residues. The CDR3 DNA is TGTGCCAGCACGACTGGGACAGGGTTTGAGCTGGGTAATTCACCCCTCCACTTT. Translating gives CASTTGTGFELGNSPLHF.

The gene calls are TRBV9 and TRBJ1-1; D might be TRBD1 (5 bases). The V end was cut by 2 bases, the J end by 6 bases, with 17 bases between. The CDR3 contains 15 residues. Germline V CDR1 and CDR2: SGDLS, YYNGEE. The CDR3 DNA sequence: TGTGCCAGCAGCGTCAGGGCCTCTGACGTGGCTGAAGCTTTCTTT. This encodes CASSVRASDVAEAFF.

This clone has just a few counts. This chain links TRBV10-2 with TRBJ1-1, with 9 bases that match TRBD1. CDR3 length equals 15 residues. V shed 0 bases and J 5 bases; nucleotides not matched to a gene: 4. The germline V gene has CDR1 WSHSY and CDR2 SAAADI. CDR3 sequence (DNA): TGCGCCAGCAGTGAGTCGGGGACAGGGAAGACTGAAGCTTTCTTT. It encodes CASSESGTGKTEAFF.

This sequence joins TRBV9 and TRBJ1-1; D gene uncertain. Per germline, CDR1 SGDLS and CDR2 YYNGEE. Deletions cut 0 bases from V and 1 base from J, with 16 bases between. The CDR3 totals 17 residues. CDR3 residues: CASSVGRESYGNTEAFF. Written as DNA, the CDR3 is TGTGCCAGCAGCGTAGGAAGGGAGTCCTACGGGAACACTGAAGCTTTCTTT.

The chain is built from TRBV18 and TRBJ1-2, with D possibly TRBD1 on 6 matching bases. The V end lost 0 bases, the J end lost 4 bases, and 15 bases lay between the germline ends. The CDR3 loop spans 16 amino acids. From germline, CDR1 is KGHSH and CDR2 LQKENI. CDR3 sequence reads: CASSPPGSRGGYGYTF. CDR3 DNA: TGTGCCAGCTCACCACCAGGATCGAGGGGGGGCTATGGCTACACCTTC.

Regarding this clone: The germline gene is not matched at one end of the junction; a read error may be the cause. The genes are TRBV7-3 and TRBJ2-7; TRBD2 matches at 8 bases. The CDR3 contains 13 residues. Germline CDR1 is SGHTA and CDR2 is FQGTGA. DNA of the CDR3: TGTGCCAGCAGCTTAACCCCCGGGACTAGACCCCACTTC. Protein product: CASSLTPGTRPHF. Full variable domain (remainder filled in from reference TRBV7-3 and TRBJ2-7): GAGVSQTPSNKVTEKGKYVELRCDPISGHTALYWYRQSLGQGPEFLIYFQGTGAADDSGLPNDRFFAVRPEGSVSTLKIQRTERGDSAVYLCASSLTPGTRPHFGPGTRLTVT.

The chain carries TRBV19 and TRBJ2-5; D unresolved. Germline lookup yields CDR1 LNHDA and CDR2 SQIVND (reference sequence). The V gene lost 6 bases and the J gene lost 5 bases, with 10 bases spanning the gap. The CDR3 has 12 amino acids. DNA of the CDR3: TGTGCCAGTAGCTCATCCGGGGAGACCCAGTACTTC. This sequence encodes CASSSSGETQYF.

This rearrangement joins TRBV5-8 to TRBJ2-3, with 12 bases matching TRBD2. V lost 2 bases and J lost 0; bases outside the gene matches: 7. CDR3 length: 18 residues. CDR1 is SGHTS and CDR2 is YDEGEE in the germline V gene. DNA of the CDR3: TGTGCCAGCAGCTTCGGACTAGCGGGGATCACTAGCACAGATACGCAGTATTTT. This encodes CASSFGLAGITSTDTQYF. Together with reference TRBV5-8 and TRBJ2-3, the CDR3 gives the full variable domain: EAGVTQSPTHLIKTRGQQATLRCSPISGHTSVYWYQQALGLGLQFLLWYDEGEERNRGNFPPRFSGRQFPNYSSELNVNALELEDSALYLCASSFGLAGITSTDTQYFGPGTRLTVL.

The rearrangement uses TRBV5-1 and TRBJ2-7, with D unclear. This CDR3 contains 13 residues. Trimming took 5 bases from V and 0 from J, leaving 9 bases between them. CDR1 and CDR2 (germline): SGHRS, YFSETQ. In DNA, the CDR3 is TGCGCCAGCAGTTTTAAAAGCTCCTACGAGCAGTACTTC. It specifies CASSFKSSYEQYF.

The chain has TRBV14 and TRBJ2-1; D is unresolved. The germline gives CDR1 SGHDN, CDR2 FVKESK. Trimming left V 5 bases short and J 3 bases short, with 2 bases between. The CDR3 runs to 11 residues. The CDR3 loop is CASSFYNEQFF. CDR3 coding DNA: TGTGCCAGCAGCTTCTACAATGAGCAGTTCTTC.

This chain joins TRBV7-9 and TRBJ1-6; D is possibly TRBD1 (5 bases). Germline-derived CDR1 and CDR2 are SEHNR and FQNEAQ (reference sequence). The CDR3 totals 16 residues. V lost 1 base to trimming and J lost 2 bases, with 9 bases between them. The CDR3 region is CASSLEGTPYNSPLHF. As DNA, the CDR3 is TGTGCCAGCAGCTTAGAGGGGACTCCCTATAATTCACCCCTCCACTTT. The variable domain in full, with the rest retrieved from reference TRBV7-9 and TRBJ1-6, is DTGVSQNPRHKITKRGQNVTFRCDPISEHNRLYWYRQTLGQGPEFLTYFQNEAQLEKSRLLSDRFSAERPKGSFSTLEIQRTEQGDSAMYLCASSLEGTPYNSPLHFGNGTRLTVT.

The rearrangement uses TRBV19 and TRBJ2-7; D may match TRBD1 or TRBD2 (5 bases each). CDR3 length equals 14 residues. V lost 3 bases, J lost 3 bases, and 12 bases lay in between. Germline lookup yields CDR1 LNHDA and CDR2 SQIVND (reference sequence). CDR3 in amino acids: CASSIGTINYEQYF. In DNA, the CDR3 is TGTGCCAGTAGTATCGGGACGATAAACTACGAGCAGTACTTC. The full variable domain, in which reference TRBV19 and TRBJ2-7 provide the parts outside the CDR3, is DGGITQSPKYLFRKEGQNVTLSCEQNLNHDAMYWYRQDPGQGLRLIYYSQIVNDFQKGDIAEGYSVSREKKESFPLTVTSAQKNPTAFYLCASSIGTINYEQYFGPGTRLTVT.

The chain joins TRBV28 to TRBJ1-6; D call uncertain. This CDR3 region has 13 residues. Per the germline V gene, CDR1 is MDHEN and CDR2 is SYDVKM. V gave up 5 bases and J gave up 7 bases, with 9 bases separating them. Here the CDR3 reads CASSPLENSPLHF. The CDR3 nucleotides read TGTGCCAGCAGTCCCCTAGAGAATTCACCCCTCCACTTT.

The table lists this clone with a count of one. The chain couples TRBV6-6 to TRBJ1-1; 9 nucleotides match TRBD1. The J segment lost 5 bases and the V segment lost 0 bases, leaving 4 bases of the junction unmatched. Per the germline V gene, CDR1 is MNHNY and CDR2 is SVGAGI (reference sequence). CDR3 length equals 15 residues. The CDR3: CASSYSQGAGTEAFF. CDR3 DNA: TGTGCCAGCAGTTACTCACAGGGGGCAGGGACTGAAGCTTTCTTT.

The genes are TRBV28 and TRBJ2-3, with 8 positions matching TRBD1. CDR1 MDHEN and CDR2 SYDVKM come from the germline V gene. The CDR3 runs to 16 residues. The V and J ends lost 3 bases and 0 bases, in that order; junction bases with no gene match: 5. CDR3 sequence reads: CASSFTDRVSTDTQYF. The CDR3 DNA reads TGTGCCAGCAGTTTTACGGACAGGGTTAGCACAGATACGCAGTATTTT.

The CDR3 DNA reads as TGTGCCAGCAGCTTAGAACCAGCCGGAGTGACAGATACGCAGTATTTT. It encodes CASSLEPAGVTDTQYF. This chain links TRBV7-2 with TRBJ2-3; unclear D gene. This CDR3 has 16 amino acids. The V gene lost 1 base and the J gene lost 3 bases, with 14 bases spanning the gap. Germline CDR1 and CDR2: SGHTA and FQGNSA.

The chain combines TRBV27 with TRBJ2-1, with no clear D. CDR3 length: 15 residues. Germline V gives CDR1 MNHEY, CDR2 SMNVEV (reference sequence). V was shortened by 8 bases and J by 0 bases, with 14 bases between the two germline ends. In DNA, the CDR3 is TGTGCCAGCTACCTACGGAAGAGCTCCTACAATGAGCAGTTCTTC. As protein: CASYLRKSSYNEQFF.